Sequencing of this TCR beta chain was carried out in a study of breast tumors, draining lymph nodes, adjacent tissues. Study-level results: Data only fit, rather than demonstrated, lymph node origin of most tumor T cells. Data fit most tumor T cells coming from lymph node, expanding in tumor. Tumors had less TCR diversity than lymph nodes, more than nontumor tissue.

Breast cancer patients provided tissue from their axillary draining lymph nodes. Germline CDR1 and CDR2: DFQATT and SNEGSKA (reference sequence). CDR3 size: 14 residues. Concerning this clonotype itself: The antigen remains undetermined. At one boundary the junction diverges from the germline segment, which might be a read error.

TCRdb redid the calling of the multiplex PCR reads with MiXCR, one entry per CDR3 protein. The data hold roughly 130,000 distinct CDR3 sequences, with 32% observed a single time. The receptor's source is a female donor with breast cancer. Some clones in this sample may be carry-over from other donors' samples. The rearrangement joins TRBV20-1 to TRBJ1-6; unclear D gene. The sample comprised axillary lymph node tissue. In DNA form, the CDR3 reads TGCAGTGCTAGAGGGTCCCACTATAATTCACCCCTCCGCTTT. It specifies CSARGSHYNSPLRF.